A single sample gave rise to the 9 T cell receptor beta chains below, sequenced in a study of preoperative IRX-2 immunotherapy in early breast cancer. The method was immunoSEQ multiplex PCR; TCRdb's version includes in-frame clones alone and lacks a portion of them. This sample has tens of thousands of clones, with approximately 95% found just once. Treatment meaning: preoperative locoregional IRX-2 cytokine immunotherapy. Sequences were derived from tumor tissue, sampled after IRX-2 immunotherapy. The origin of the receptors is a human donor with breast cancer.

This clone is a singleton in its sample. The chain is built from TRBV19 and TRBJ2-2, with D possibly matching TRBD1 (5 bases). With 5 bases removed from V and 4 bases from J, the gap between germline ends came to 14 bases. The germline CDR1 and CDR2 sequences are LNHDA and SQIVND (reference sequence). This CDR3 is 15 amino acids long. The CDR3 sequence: CASSRFDSLTGELFF. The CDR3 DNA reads TGTGCCAGTAGTCGTTTCGACAGCCTCACCGGGGAGCTGTTTTTT.

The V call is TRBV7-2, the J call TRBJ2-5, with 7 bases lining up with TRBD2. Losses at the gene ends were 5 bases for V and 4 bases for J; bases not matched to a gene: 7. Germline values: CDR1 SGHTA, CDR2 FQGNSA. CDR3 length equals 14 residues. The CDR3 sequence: CASSPGLGLETQYF. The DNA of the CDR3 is TGTGCCAGCAGCCCCGGACTAGGGTTAGAGACCCAGTACTTC.

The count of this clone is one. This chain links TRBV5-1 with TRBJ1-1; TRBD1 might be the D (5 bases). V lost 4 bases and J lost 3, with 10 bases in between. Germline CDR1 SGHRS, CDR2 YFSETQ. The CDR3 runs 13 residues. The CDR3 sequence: CASSPGTHTEAFF. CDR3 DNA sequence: TGCGCCAGCAGCCCCGGGACCCACACTGAAGCTTTCTTT.

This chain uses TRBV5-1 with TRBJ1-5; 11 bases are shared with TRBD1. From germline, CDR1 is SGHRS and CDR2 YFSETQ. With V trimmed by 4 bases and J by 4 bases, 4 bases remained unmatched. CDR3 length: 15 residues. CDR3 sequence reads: CASSLGQGANQPQHF. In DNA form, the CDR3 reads TGCGCCAGCAGCCTCGGACAGGGGGCTAATCAGCCCCAGCATTTT.

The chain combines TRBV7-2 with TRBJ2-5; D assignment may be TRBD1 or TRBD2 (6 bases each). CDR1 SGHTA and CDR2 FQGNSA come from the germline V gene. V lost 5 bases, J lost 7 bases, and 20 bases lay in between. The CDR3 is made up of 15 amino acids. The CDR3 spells CASSPTSGAYGTQYF. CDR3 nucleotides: TGTGCCAGCAGCCCGACGTCGGGGGCCTATGGGACCCAGTACTTC.

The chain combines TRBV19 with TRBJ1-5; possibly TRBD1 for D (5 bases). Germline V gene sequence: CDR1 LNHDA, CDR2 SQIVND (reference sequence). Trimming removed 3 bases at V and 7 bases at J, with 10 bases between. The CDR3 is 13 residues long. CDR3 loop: CASSIGRDQPQHF. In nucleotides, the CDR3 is TGTGCCAGTAGTATCGGGAGGGACCAGCCCCAGCATTTT.

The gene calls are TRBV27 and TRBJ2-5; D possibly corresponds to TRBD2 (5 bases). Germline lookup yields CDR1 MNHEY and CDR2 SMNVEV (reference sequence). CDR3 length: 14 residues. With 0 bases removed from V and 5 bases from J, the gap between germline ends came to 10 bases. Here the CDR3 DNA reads TGTGCCAGCAGTTTATCCCGGGGTTTGGAGACCCAGTACTTC. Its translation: CASSLSRGLETQYF.

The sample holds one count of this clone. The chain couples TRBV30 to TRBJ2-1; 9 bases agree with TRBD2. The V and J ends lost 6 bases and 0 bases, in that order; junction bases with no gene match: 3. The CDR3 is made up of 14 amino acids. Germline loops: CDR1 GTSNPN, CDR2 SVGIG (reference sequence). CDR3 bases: TGTGCCTGTATAGCGGGGGCCTCCTACAATGAGCAGTTCTTC. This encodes CACIAGASYNEQFF.

CDR3 coding DNA: TGTGCCAGCAGCGTGAACCCGGGGAGGGAGTCCGGGGAGCTGTTTTTT. The encoded protein is CASSVNPGRESGELFF. V and J are TRBV9 and TRBJ2-2; TRBD2 aligns across 7 bases. The CDR3 consists of 16 residues. J was trimmed by 6 bases and V by 2 bases; bases with no gene match: 10. The V gene's germline CDR1 is SGDLS and CDR2 YYNGEE.